This T cell receptor beta chain was documented in a study of shared clonotypes between healthy human individuals. Study as a whole: Donors consisted of a couple of women and three men between 18 and 49.

Findings and caveats of the study: Rarefaction exposed incomplete sorted-subset sequencing despite large depth. A generally larger estimated richness was seen in naive subsets than in memory subsets.

Regarding this clone: Antigen: not known.

Every subset had its genomic DNA shared out evenly among several immunoSEQ plates. Profiled with immunoSEQ multiplex PCR; TCRdb holds only in-frame clones, not every one. The sample contains some 1.5 million clones, around 97% of which appear only once. V was clipped by 5 bases and J by 7 bases, with 16 bases between them. CDR3 length: 13 amino acids. CDR1 is SGHRS, CDR2 YFSETQ, per germline. Specimen: naive CD4+ T cells sorted from blood. The subset is: CD45RA+ positively selected. The chain employs TRBV5-1 and TRBJ2-7; D remains unclear. The TCR was taken from a man in his thirties or forties in good health. In DNA form, the CDR3 reads TGCGCCAGCAGTTCCTCCCCATTGGGGGAGCAGTACTTC. This codes for CASSSSPLGEQYF.